Following are 22 T cell receptor beta chains from one sample sequenced in a study of regulatory T cells in long-lasting Graves disease. The time point was: newly diagnosed GD, antithyroid drugs for less than 3 months. Researchers made the TCR library from RNA that was extracted from PBMCs. To make TCR beta libraries, researchers used iRepertoire HTBI primers and Arm-PCR of CDR3 regions. Each CDR3 protein is one row after TCRdb ran MiXCR on the multiplex PCR reads. The table has a few hundred thousand distinct CDR3 sequences, about 17% seen once. The sample consisted of peripheral blood mononuclear cells (PBMCs), taken at new diagnosis, from a patient treated with antithyroid drugs. The receptors come from a female donor with Graves disease.

The V and J genes are TRBV7-2 and TRBJ2-5; D is possibly TRBD1 (5 bases). CDR3 length: 17 residues. The V gene's germline CDR1 is SGHTA and CDR2 FQGNSA. Trimming removed 2 bases from V and 0 bases from J, with 16 bases in between. DNA of the CDR3: TGTGCCAGCAGCTTACTCCGAGGACAAGGAAACCAAGAGACCCAGTACTTC. This sequence encodes CASSLLRGQGNQETQYF.

This clonotype has ten or more counts. V is TRBV19 and J is TRBJ2-7, with TRBD2 as a possible D gene (7 bases). V dropped 3 bases and J dropped 1 base, with 22 bases sitting between them. Germline-derived CDR1 and CDR2 are LNHDA and SQIVND (reference sequence). The CDR3 totals 18 residues. This CDR3 reads CASSMGATWGGDSYEQYF. The CDR3 nucleotides are TGTGCCAGTAGTATGGGGGCAACTTGGGGAGGGGATTCCTACGAGCAGTACTTC.

The chain carries TRBV7-2 and TRBJ2-2; D possibly corresponds to TRBD1 (5 bases). The V and J ends lost 3 bases and 7 bases respectively, with 15 bases between them. This CDR3 is 15 amino acids long. Germline lookup yields CDR1 SGHTA and CDR2 FQGNSA. For the CDR3, the DNA is TGTGCCAGCAGCTTCCTCGGAAAGGGGCTCGGGGAGCTGTTTTTT. This sequence encodes CASSFLGKGLGELFF.

This clonotype appeared a few times. This chain joins TRBV27 and TRBJ2-5, with 10 bases that match TRBD1. The ends lost 5 bases at V and 2 bases at J; junction bases unmatched: 11. The germline CDR1 and CDR2 sequences are MNHEY and SMNVEV (reference sequence). This CDR3 has 17 residues. CDR3 sequence reads: CASSPTRTGGWQETQYF. The DNA for the CDR3 is TGTGCCAGCAGTCCGACCCGGACAGGGGGTTGGCAAGAGACCCAGTACTTC.

This clonotype was detected ten times or more. The chain combines TRBV7-2 with TRBJ1-1; no reliable D call. This CDR3 is 15 amino acids long. V gave up 6 bases and J gave up 4 bases, with 18 bases separating them. From germline, CDR1 is SGHTA and CDR2 FQGNSA. CDR3 DNA: TGTGCCAGCAGGGTGGTGAGGGCGTTCGGCACTGAAGCTTTCTTT. Its protein is CASRVVRAFGTEAFF.

CDR3 residues: CATSDRRASGPYNEQFF. In DNA, the CDR3 is TGTGCCACCAGTGATAGAAGGGCTAGCGGGCCCTACAATGAGCAGTTCTTC. This rearrangement joins TRBV24-1 to TRBJ2-1, with 8 bases that match TRBD2. Germline values: CDR1 KGHDR, CDR2 SFDVKD. This CDR3 is built from 17 residues. The ends lost 3 bases at V and 2 bases at J; junction bases unmatched: 8.

This clonotype showed up many times. The J gene is TRBJ2-3, the V gene TRBV24-1; D ambiguous. Deletions cut 4 bases from V and 5 bases from J, with 9 bases between. The CDR3 consists of 13 residues. The germline V gene encodes CDR1 KGHDR and CDR2 SFDVKD. This CDR3 reads CATSDDRQDTQYF. DNA of the CDR3: TGTGCCACCAGTGACGATAGACAAGATACGCAGTATTTT.

This clonotype was observed many times. The chain employs TRBV24-1 and TRBJ2-1; maybe TRBD1 (6 bases). Trimming took off 5 bases at V and 9 bases at J, with 13 bases between the two ends. CDR3 size: 13 residues. Germline V lookup: CDR1 KGHDR, CDR2 SFDVKD. Here the CDR3 DNA reads TGTGCCACCAGTGGTCAGGGGCCAGGTGAGCAGTTCTTC. Amino acids: CATSGQGPGEQFF.

This clonotype was picked up many times. The chain has TRBV3-1 and TRBJ2-5; D gene unclear. The CDR3 is made up of 11 amino acids. The V gene's germline CDR1 is LGHDT and CDR2 YNNKEL (reference sequence). The V end was cut by 2 bases, the J end by 8 bases, with 6 bases between. The CDR3 is CASSQSGTQYF. The CDR3 DNA reads as TGTGCCAGCAGCCAAAGTGGAACCCAGTACTTC.

This clonotype came up once. This chain joins TRBV28 and TRBJ2-7; TRBD1 aligns across 7 bases. The CDR3 is 13 residues long. Losses at the gene ends were 7 bases for V and 4 bases for J; bases not matched to a gene: 7. Looked up from germline, CDR1 is MDHEN and CDR2 is SYDVKM. CDR3 sequence: CASTRDRGYEQYF. The CDR3, as DNA: TGTGCCAGCACCCGGGACAGAGGTTACGAGCAGTACTTC.

There are many counts of this clonotype. The CDR3 protein is CSASLAGDGSETQYF. The CDR3 nucleotides read TGCAGTGCTAGTCTAGCGGGAGACGGCTCCGAGACCCAGTACTTC. This chain joins TRBV20-1 and TRBJ2-5; 10 positions agree with TRBD2. Per the germline V gene, CDR1 is DFQATT and CDR2 is SNEGSKA (reference sequence). There are 15 residues in the CDR3. The V gene end was trimmed by 3 bases and the J gene end by 5 bases; junction bases not matched to a gene: 9.

This clonotype was seen ten or more times. The V call is TRBV19, the J call TRBJ2-1; no clear D. From germline, CDR1 is LNHDA and CDR2 SQIVND (reference sequence). The CDR3 sequence is 12 residues long. V dropped 4 bases and J dropped 7 bases, with 8 bases sitting between them. In nucleotides, the CDR3 is TGTGCCAGTAGTAAGGAATGGAATGAGCAGTTCTTC. Amino acids: CASSKEWNEQFF.

This clonotype was recorded at least ten times. The rearrangement joins TRBV12-3 or TRBV12-4 to TRBJ1-3; D is undetermined. V lost 5 bases and J 7 bases, leaving 6 bases between the germline ends. The CDR3 runs to 11 residues. The CDR3 DNA sequence: TGTGCCAGCAGTATGAGTAACACCATATATTTT. Amino acids: CASSMSNTIYF.

This clonotype showed up many times. The rearrangement uses TRBV28 and TRBJ2-1, with D possibly being TRBD2 (6 bases). Germline V lookup: CDR1 MDHEN, CDR2 SYDVKM. This CDR3 comprises 14 residues. The V and J ends lost 8 bases and 3 bases respectively, with 14 bases between them. This CDR3 reads CASRGSGLYNEQFF. CDR3 nucleotides: TGTGCCAGCCGGGGGAGCGGCCTCTACAATGAGCAGTTCTTC.

This clonotype was seen many times. The rearrangement joins TRBV11-2 to TRBJ2-2; 9 nucleotides line up with TRBD2. Germline CDR1 and CDR2: SGHAT and FQNNGV. V gave up 3 bases and J gave up 0 bases; unmatched junction bases: 5. CDR3 length: 17 residues. The CDR3 sequence is CASSFASGTANTGELFF. CDR3 coding DNA: TGTGCCAGCAGCTTTGCTAGCGGGACCGCGAACACCGGGGAGCTGTTTTTT.

At least ten counts were recorded for this clonotype. The V and J genes are TRBV2 and TRBJ1-1, with D possibly being TRBD1 (5 bases). CDR3 size: 13 residues. Trimming cost V 5 bases and J 3 bases, with 10 bases left between them. In germline, CDR1 is SNHLY, CDR2 FYNNEI. Here the CDR3 reads CASSQGVHTEAFF. The CDR3 coding sequence is TGTGCCAGCAGTCAGGGAGTTCACACTGAAGCTTTCTTT.

This clonotype came up many times. The chain combines TRBV9 with TRBJ1-2; D is undetermined. The CDR3 covers 13 residues. Germline assignment: CDR1 SGDLS and CDR2 YYNGEE. Trimming took 4 bases from V and 7 from J, leaving 14 bases between them. The CDR3 reads CASSPMAGGGYTF. CDR3 sequence (DNA): TGTGCCAGCAGCCCTATGGCTGGTGGTGGCTACACCTTC. The full variable domain, in which reference TRBV9 and TRBJ1-2 provide the parts outside the CDR3, is DSGVTQTPKHLITATGQRVTLRCSPRSGDLSVYWYQQSLDQGLQFLIQYYNGEERAKGNILERFSAQQFPDLHSELNLSSLELGDSALYFCASSPMAGGGYTFGSGTRLTVV.

The sample holds many counts of this clonotype. This rearrangement joins TRBV3-1 to TRBJ2-1, with TRBD2 identical over 8 bases. There are 15 residues in the CDR3. Germline lookup yields CDR1 LGHDT and CDR2 YNNKEL (reference sequence). V was pared by 0 bases and J by 5 bases, with 3 bases of the junction left unmatched. CDR3 DNA: TGTGCCAGCAGCCAAGATTTACTAGCGGACAATGAGCAGTTCTTC. It yields the protein CASSQDLLADNEQFF.

The chain couples TRBV2 to TRBJ2-3, with TRBD2 matching 7 bases. The CDR3 sequence is 15 residues long. V was clipped by 3 bases and J by 2 bases; unmatched bases: 5. Per germline, CDR1 SNHLY and CDR2 FYNNEI. DNA for the CDR3: TGTGCCAGCAGTGATACCCGGGACTACACAGATACGCAGTATTTT. Amino acids: CASSDTRDYTDTQYF.

In its sample, this clonotype was seen many times. The gene calls are TRBV19 and TRBJ2-7; 7 positions match TRBD2. V was clipped by 1 base and J by 1 base; unmatched bases: 4. The V gene's germline CDR1 is LNHDA and CDR2 SQIVND (reference sequence). The CDR3 consists of 15 residues. The CDR3 region has the DNA TGTGCCAGTAGTATAGCTGGCGGGAGATCCTACGAGCAGTACTTC. Translating gives CASSIAGGRSYEQYF.

This clonotype was found many times. The DNA of the CDR3 is TGTGCCAGTAGTATGGCAGGGGGCTTTCAGCCCCAGCATTTT. Protein: CASSMAGGFQPQHF. The rearrangement uses TRBV19 and TRBJ1-5, with 8 bases identical to TRBD1. The CDR3 is 14 residues long. J lost 6 bases, V lost 3 bases, and 4 bases had no gene match. From germline, CDR1 is LNHDA and CDR2 SQIVND (reference sequence).

The chain is built from TRBV12-3 or TRBV12-4 and TRBJ1-5, with a weak D call TRBD1 (6 bases). Trimming shortened V by 4 bases and J by 6 bases, and 16 bases separated the two germline ends. The CDR3 consists of 15 residues. The CDR3 protein is CASSSARTGFQPQHF. In DNA form, the CDR3 reads TGTGCCAGCAGTTCCGCCCGCACAGGGTTTCAGCCCCAGCATTTT.